Below, one T cell receptor beta chain is given with its context. This clonotype was observed a few times. The antigen it recognizes is unknown. No per-base quality is available; no much larger clone lies one base away. The data derive from a study of T-cell memory formation after mild COVID-19 (dated by TCRdb to the early 2020s). About the full investigation: Most TCR sequence clusters were specific to one of the two donors. Longitudinal TCRalpha and TCRbeta repertoire sequencing tracked T-cell clones expanding and contracting after mild COVID-19 in two donors. Two young, previously healthy adult volunteers, one female and one male, were included in the cohort.

These reads were obtained on an Illumina NovaSeq 6000. cDNA libraries for TCRalpha and TCRbeta were prepared by 5'RACE using constant-segment primers, with sample barcodes and unique molecular identifiers added. Trizol reagent was used to extract RNA from every sample. Amplification of the libraries took two PCR steps, and the second step added a second sample barcode plus Illumina TruSeq adapters. The libraries were sequenced on an Illumina NovaSeq using 2 x 150 bp paired-end reads. In the paper's pipeline: Demultiplexing of reads and collapsing into UMI-guided consensus sequences were performed with migec v1.2.7. Using mixcr v2.1.11, the UMI consensuses were aligned to TRA and TRB V and J templates and assembled into clonotypes. A clonotype was counted as expanded or contracted only if both edgeR and NoisET called the change significant, with noise models trained on biological replicates. For edgeR calls, the thresholds were a false discovery rate-adjusted p below 0.01 and a log2 fold-change of 1. As an exploratory analysis of dynamics, PCA with hierarchical clustering was applied to max-normalized trajectories of the 1000 most abundant clonotypes. Separately sequenced CD4+ and CD8+ repertoires were used to assign the CD4 or CD8 phenotype of responding clones. TCRdb ran its own pipeline on the public reads, namely fastp trimming at Q25 and MiXCR clone calling, and kept in-frame beta chains. Each CDR3 protein gets just one entry, which takes the most common genes and DNA from the rows behind it. For this entry, the V and J calls and clone size follow TCRdb and not the study's own pipeline. Present in this sample are 550,000 to 700,000 distinct CDR3 sequences, under 20% of which were seen just once. The ten largest clones take up 12% of the sample.

What the authors observed across the whole study: Only a couple of mild cases were covered in the study, and larger cohorts including severe cases with pre-infection samples were considered necessary. SARS-CoV-2 specificity was not confirmed for the second-wave clones peaking on day 37. Contracting CD4+ clones appeared mostly in the CM and EM memory subsets, whereas CD8+ clones were enriched in EMRA. The detection of some responding clones in pre-infection memory suggests that pre-existing cross-reactive memory T cells joined the SARS-CoV-2 response. Balanced CD4/CD8 phenotypes were observed for clones contracting from day 15 to 85, whereas a bias towards CD4+ was observed for a second wave of clones expanding from day 15 to 37.

PBMCs were isolated by Ficoll-Paque density gradient centrifugation. This clonotype originated in an adult woman who had mild COVID-19 (a few samples of this study predate the infection). The sample titles of this study are shuffled in the database, so cell type and time point are left out; the donor was told from shared clones. The specimen was PBMCs or a T cell subset sorted from them (not recorded which).

The DNA sequence is given as TGTGCCTCACCGGGAGTCCAAGCTTTCTTT. Translated, it reads CASPGVQAFF. The chain links TRBV30 with TRBJ1-1; the D segment cannot be called with confidence. CDR1 GTSNPN and CDR2 SVGIG were looked up in the germline V gene (reference sequence). Including cysteine and phenylalanine, the CDR3 has 10 amino acids. Kept here is only the CDR3 DNA, which spans 30 bases and is read in frame from base 1. The junction carries 12 bases between V and J, which are trimmed by 7 bases and 9 bases respectively.